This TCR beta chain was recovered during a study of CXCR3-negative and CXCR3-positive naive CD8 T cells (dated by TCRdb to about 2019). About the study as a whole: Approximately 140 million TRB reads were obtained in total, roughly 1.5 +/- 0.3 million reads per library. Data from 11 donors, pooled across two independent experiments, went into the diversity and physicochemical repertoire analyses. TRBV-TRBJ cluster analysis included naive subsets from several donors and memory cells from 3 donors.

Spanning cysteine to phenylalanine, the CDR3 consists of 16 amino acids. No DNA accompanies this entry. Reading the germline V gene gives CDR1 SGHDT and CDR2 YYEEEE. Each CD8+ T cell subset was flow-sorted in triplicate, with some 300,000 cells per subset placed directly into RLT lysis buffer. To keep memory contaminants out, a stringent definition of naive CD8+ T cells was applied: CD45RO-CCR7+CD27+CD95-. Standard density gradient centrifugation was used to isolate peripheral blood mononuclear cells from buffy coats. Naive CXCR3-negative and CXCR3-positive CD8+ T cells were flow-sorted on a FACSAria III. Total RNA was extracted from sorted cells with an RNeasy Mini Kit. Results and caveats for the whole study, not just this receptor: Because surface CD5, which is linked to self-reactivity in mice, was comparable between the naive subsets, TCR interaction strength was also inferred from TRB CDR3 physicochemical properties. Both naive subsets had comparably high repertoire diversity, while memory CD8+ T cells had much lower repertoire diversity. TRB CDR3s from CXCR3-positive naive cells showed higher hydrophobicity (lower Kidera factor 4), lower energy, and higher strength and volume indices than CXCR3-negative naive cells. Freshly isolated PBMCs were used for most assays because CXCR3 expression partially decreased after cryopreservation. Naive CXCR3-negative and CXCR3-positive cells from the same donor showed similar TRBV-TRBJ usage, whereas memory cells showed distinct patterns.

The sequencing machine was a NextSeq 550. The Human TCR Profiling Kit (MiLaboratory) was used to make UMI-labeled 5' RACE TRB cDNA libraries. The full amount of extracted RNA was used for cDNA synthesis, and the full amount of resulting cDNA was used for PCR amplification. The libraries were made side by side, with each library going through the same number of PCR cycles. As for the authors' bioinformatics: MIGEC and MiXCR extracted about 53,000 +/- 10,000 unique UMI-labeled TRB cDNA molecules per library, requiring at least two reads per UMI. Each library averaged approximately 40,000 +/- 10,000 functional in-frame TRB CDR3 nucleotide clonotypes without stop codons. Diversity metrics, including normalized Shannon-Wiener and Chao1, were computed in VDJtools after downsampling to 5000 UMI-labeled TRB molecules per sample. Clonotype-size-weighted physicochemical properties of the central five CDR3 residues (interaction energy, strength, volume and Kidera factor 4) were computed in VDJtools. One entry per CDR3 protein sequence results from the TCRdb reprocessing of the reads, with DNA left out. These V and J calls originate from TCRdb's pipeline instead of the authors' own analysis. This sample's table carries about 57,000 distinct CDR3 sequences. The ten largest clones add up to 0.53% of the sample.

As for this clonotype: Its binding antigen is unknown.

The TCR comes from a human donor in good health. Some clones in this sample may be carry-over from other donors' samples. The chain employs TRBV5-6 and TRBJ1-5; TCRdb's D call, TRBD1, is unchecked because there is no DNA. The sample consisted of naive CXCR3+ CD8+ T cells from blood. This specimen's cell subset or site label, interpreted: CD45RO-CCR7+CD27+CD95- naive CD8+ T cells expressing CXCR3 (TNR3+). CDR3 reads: CASSLLGDAYNQPQHF.